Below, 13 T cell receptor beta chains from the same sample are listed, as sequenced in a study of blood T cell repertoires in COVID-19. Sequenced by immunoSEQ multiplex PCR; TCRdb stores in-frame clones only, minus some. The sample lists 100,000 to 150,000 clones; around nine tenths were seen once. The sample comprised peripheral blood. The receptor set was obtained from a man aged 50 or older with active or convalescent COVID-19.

The CDR3 loop reads CASSPARYSNQPQHF. CDR3 bases: TGTGCCAGTAGTCCAGCGAGATATAGCAATCAGCCCCAGCATTTT. The V call is TRBV19, the J call TRBJ1-5; D not certain. This CDR3 region has 15 residues. Deletions cut 5 bases from V and 0 bases from J, with 11 bases between. CDR1 and CDR2 (germline): LNHDA, SQIVND (reference sequence).

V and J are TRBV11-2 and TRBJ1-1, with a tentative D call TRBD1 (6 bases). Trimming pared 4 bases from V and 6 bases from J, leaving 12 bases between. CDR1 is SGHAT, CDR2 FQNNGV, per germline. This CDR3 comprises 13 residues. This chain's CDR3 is CASSSARGAEAFF. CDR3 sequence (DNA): TGTGCCAGCAGCTCAGCCAGGGGAGCTGAAGCTTTCTTT. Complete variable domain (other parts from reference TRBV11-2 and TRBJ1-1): EAGVAQSPRYKIIEKRQSVAFWCNPISGHATLYWYQQILGQGPKLLIQFQNNGVVDDSQLPKDRFSAERLKGVDSTLKIQPAKLEDSAVYLCASSSARGAEAFFGQGTRLTVV.

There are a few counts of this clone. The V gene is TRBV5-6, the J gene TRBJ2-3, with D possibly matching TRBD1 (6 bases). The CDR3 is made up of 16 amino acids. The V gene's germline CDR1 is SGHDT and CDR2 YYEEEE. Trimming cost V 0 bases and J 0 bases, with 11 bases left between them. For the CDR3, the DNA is TGTGCCAGCAGCTTGGATACAGGGTACAGCACAGATACGCAGTATTTT. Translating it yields CASSLDTGYSTDTQYF.

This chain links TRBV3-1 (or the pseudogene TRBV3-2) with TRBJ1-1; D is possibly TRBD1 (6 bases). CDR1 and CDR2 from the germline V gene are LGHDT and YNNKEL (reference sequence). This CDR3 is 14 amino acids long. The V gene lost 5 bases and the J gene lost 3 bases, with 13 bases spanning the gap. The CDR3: CASSSAGADTEAFF. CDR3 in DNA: TGTGCCAGCAGCTCCGCAGGGGCGGACACTGAAGCTTTCTTT.

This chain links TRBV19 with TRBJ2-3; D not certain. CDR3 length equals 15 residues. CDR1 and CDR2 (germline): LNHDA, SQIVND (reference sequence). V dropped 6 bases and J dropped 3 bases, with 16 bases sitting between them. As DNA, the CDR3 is TGTGCCAGTAGCGACCTAGTGAGGTCGACAGATACGCAGTATTTT. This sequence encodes CASSDLVRSTDTQYF.

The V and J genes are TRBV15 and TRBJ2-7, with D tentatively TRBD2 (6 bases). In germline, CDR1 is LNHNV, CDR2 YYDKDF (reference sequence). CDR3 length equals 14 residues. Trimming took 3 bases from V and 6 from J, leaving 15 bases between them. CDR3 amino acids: CATSSRTASVEQYF. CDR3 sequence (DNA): TGTGCCACCAGCAGCCGGACTGCTAGCGTCGAGCAGTACTTC. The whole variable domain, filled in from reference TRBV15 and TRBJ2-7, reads DAMVIQNPRYQVTQFGKPVTLSCSQTLNHNVMYWYQQKSSQAPKLLFHYYDKDFNNEADTPDNFQSRRPNTSFCFLDIRSPGLGDTAMYLCATSSRTASVEQYFGPGTRLTVT.

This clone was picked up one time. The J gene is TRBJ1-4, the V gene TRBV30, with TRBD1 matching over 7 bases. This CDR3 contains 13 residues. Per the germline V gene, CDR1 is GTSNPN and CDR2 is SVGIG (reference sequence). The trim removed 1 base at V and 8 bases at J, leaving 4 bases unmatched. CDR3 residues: CAWSADRQEKLFF. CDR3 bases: TGTGCCTGGAGTGCGGACAGGCAGGAAAAACTGTTTTTT.

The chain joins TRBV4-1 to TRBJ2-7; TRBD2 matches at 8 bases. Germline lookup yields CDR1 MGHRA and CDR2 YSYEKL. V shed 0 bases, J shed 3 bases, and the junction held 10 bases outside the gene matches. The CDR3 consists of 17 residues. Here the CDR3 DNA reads TGCGCCAGCAGCCAAGATGGGTCCACTAGCGGTGTCTACGAGCAGTACTTC. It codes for CASSQDGSTSGVYEQYF.

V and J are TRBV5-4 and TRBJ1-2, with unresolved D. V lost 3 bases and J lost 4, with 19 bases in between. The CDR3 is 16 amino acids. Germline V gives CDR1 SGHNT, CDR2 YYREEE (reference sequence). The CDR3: CASSSAGGSSVYGYTF. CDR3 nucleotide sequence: TGTGCCAGCAGCTCGGCTGGAGGATCTTCAGTCTATGGCTACACCTTC.

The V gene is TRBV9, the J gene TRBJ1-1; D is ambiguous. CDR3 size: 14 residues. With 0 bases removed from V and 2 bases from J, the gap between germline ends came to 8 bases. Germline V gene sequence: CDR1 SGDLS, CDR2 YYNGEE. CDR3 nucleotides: TGTGCCAGCAGCGTAGTCCGGGGTAACACTGAAGCTTTCTTT. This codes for CASSVVRGNTEAFF. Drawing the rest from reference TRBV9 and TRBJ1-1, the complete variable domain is DSGVTQTPKHLITATGQRVTLRCSPRSGDLSVYWYQQSLDQGLQFLIQYYNGEERAKGNILERFSAQQFPDLHSELNLSSLELGDSALYFCASSVVRGNTEAFFGQGTRLTVV.

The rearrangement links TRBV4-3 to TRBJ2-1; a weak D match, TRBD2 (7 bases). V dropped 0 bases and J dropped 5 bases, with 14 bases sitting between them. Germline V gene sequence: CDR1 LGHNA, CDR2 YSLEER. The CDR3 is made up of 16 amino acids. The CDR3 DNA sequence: TGCGCCAGCAGCCAAGATATGGGGGGGCCACACAATGAGCAGTTCTTC. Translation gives CASSQDMGGPHNEQFF.

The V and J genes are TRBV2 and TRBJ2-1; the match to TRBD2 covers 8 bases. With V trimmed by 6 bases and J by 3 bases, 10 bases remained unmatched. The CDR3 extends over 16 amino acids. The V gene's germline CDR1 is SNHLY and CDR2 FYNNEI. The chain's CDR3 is CASSKGGTRIYNEQFF. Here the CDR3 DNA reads TGTGCCAGCAGCAAAGGCGGGACTAGAATCTACAATGAGCAGTTCTTC.

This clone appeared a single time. DNA for the CDR3: TGCGCCAGCAGCCAAAGGGAGGCCGGGGAGCTGTTTTTT. Protein sequence: CASSQREAGELFF. The chain is built from TRBV5-1 and TRBJ2-2, with a weak D call TRBD2 (6 bases). This CDR3 is built from 13 residues. Between the trimmed V and J ends, which lost 4 bases and 6 bases, there was a span of 10 bases. Germline CDR1 SGHRS, CDR2 YFSETQ.